The text below deals with one T cell receptor beta chain. A read error may be the cause here, since a much bigger clone is one base away. V lost 8 bases and J 5 bases, leaving 14 bases between the germline ends. The CDR3 consists of 13 residues. Germline CDR1 and CDR2: MNHEY and SVGEGT. The data were taken from a study of T cells of healthy individuals. TCRdb reprocessed the 5' RACE reads via MiXCR and lists one record per CDR3 protein. Among approximately 58,000 distinct CDR3 sequences listed, under 15% were seen once. V gene TRBV6-2 or TRBV6-3 combines with J gene TRBJ2-3; D is uncertain. The sequence was obtained from a human donor in good health. The CDR3 sequence is CASARREVDTQYF. The CDR3 DNA sequence: TGTGCCAGCGCACGACGAGAGGTAGATACGCAGTATTTT.